These 21 T cell receptor beta chains came from one sample sequenced in a study of blood T cell repertoires in COVID-19 (TCRdb year 2020). Library method: the immunoSEQ multiplex PCR assay. TCRdb retrieved this table from immuneACCESS and kept in-frame rearrangements only. Not all clones are present; in checked studies, unresolved V genes account for under half, and no reason is known for the remainder. The sample records under 250,000 clones, 80% to 95% of which are singletons. The top ten constitute more than 0.8% of the sample. Sequenced input: peripheral blood. All receptors come from a man aged 25-40 years with COVID-19, enrolled during active disease.

The table lists this clone with a count of one. This chain joins TRBV6-5 and TRBJ1-6, with 10 bases aligning to TRBD1. The germline gives CDR1 MNHEY, CDR2 SVGAGI. This CDR3 comprises 15 residues. V trimming: 5 bases; J trimming: 10 bases; junction bases outside the gene matches: 8. CDR3 region: CASSRRQGAVSPLHF. CDR3 coding DNA: TGTGCCAGCAGTAGACGACAGGGGGCAGTGTCACCCCTCCACTTT.

This sequence joins TRBV19 and TRBJ1-2; TRBD1 aligns across 7 bases. The CDR3 runs to 16 residues. V shed 7 bases, J shed 4 bases, and the junction held 15 bases outside the gene matches. Germline values: CDR1 LNHDA, CDR2 SQIVND (reference sequence). The CDR3 here is CASTPRGQGGVYGYTF. DNA for the CDR3: TGTGCCAGTACCCCCCGGGGGCAGGGGGGCGTCTATGGCTACACCTTC.

The V and J genes are TRBV18 and TRBJ1-6, with TRBD1 as a possible D gene (5 bases). Germline V CDR1 and CDR2: KGHSH, LQKENI. This CDR3 has 13 residues. V was cut by 6 bases and J by 5 bases, with 8 bases left in between. In DNA, the CDR3 is TGTGCCAGCTCGGGGCAGGATAATTCACCCCTCCACTTT. Its translation: CASSGQDNSPLHF.

A note on this clone: The junction departs from the called germline gene at one end, perhaps through a read error. The J gene is TRBJ1-2, the V gene TRBV3-1 (or the pseudogene TRBV3-2), with 9 bases aligning to TRBD1. The CDR3 has 15 residues. Germline CDR1 reads LGHDT; CDR2 reads YNNKEL (reference sequence). The CDR3 DNA reads as TGTGCCAGCAGCCCGACCCAGGGACAGGGCTTGATGTATCGCTTC. Its translation: CASSPTQGQGLMYRF.

The chain uses TRBV3-1 (or the pseudogene TRBV3-2) and TRBJ2-1, with 9 bases lining up with TRBD2. The CDR3 totals 20 residues. Germline V CDR1 and CDR2: LGHDT, YNNKEL (reference sequence). Trimming removed 0 bases from V and 0 bases from J; junction bases left unmatched: 12. The CDR3 sequence is CASSQDLGLARSSSYNEQFF. CDR3 DNA: TGTGCCAGCAGCCAAGATCTCGGACTAGCGAGGTCGAGCTCCTACAATGAGCAGTTCTTC.

The chain combines TRBV7-9 with TRBJ1-2; TRBD1 aligns across 8 bases. The V and J ends lost 5 bases and 4 bases, in that order; junction bases with no gene match: 12. Germline-derived CDR1 and CDR2 are SEHNR and FQNEAQ (reference sequence). The CDR3 spans 16 residues. CDR3: CASSRQTGAGGYGYTF. DNA for the CDR3: TGTGCCAGCAGCCGCCAGACAGGGGCCGGGGGCTATGGCTACACCTTC.

The gene calls are TRBV4-2 and TRBJ2-5; D uncertain. The CDR3 has 16 residues. Germline V gene sequence: CDR1 LGHNA, CDR2 YNFKEQ. V was shortened by 0 bases and J by 4 bases, with 15 bases between the two germline ends. CDR3 nucleotide sequence: TGTGCCAGCAGCCAAGAACCCCGAGGTGTGGGAGAGACCCAGTACTTC. It specifies CASSQEPRGVGETQYF.

This chain links TRBV29-1 with TRBJ1-2; D remains unclear. CDR3 length: 12 amino acids. CDR1 and CDR2 from the germline V gene are SQVTM and ANQGSEA. V lost 3 bases to trimming and J lost 5 bases, with 10 bases between them. The DNA for the CDR3 is TGCAGCGTTGAGAGGGTAGGGTATGGCTACACCTTC. Its protein product is CSVERVGYGYTF. Full variable domain (rest looked up from reference TRBV29-1 and TRBJ1-2): SAVISQKPSRDICQRGTSLTIQCQVDSQVTMMFWYRQQPGQSLTLIATANQGSEATYESGFVIDKFPISRPNLTFSTLTVSNMSPEDSSIYLCSVERVGYGYTFGSGTRLTVV.

The chain carries TRBV10-2 and TRBJ1-1; TRBD1 is a possible D gene (5 bases). CDR3 length equals 15 residues. Trimming took off 7 bases at V and 1 base at J, with 16 bases between the two ends. Germline V gene lookup returns CDR1 WSHSY and CDR2 SAAADI. CDR3 DNA: TGCGCCAGCACTTCACAGGCGCCTAGGAACACTGAAGCTTTCTTT. Protein: CASTSQAPRNTEAFF.

The gene calls are TRBV9 and TRBJ2-3; perhaps TRBD1 as D (6 bases). The CDR3 totals 15 residues. CDR1 is SGDLS and CDR2 is YYNGEE in the germline V gene. Deletions cut 4 bases from V and 2 bases from J, with 14 bases between. The CDR3 DNA reads TGTGCCAGCAGCTTACAACAGGGACACACAGATACGCAGTATTTT. It yields the protein CASSLQQGHTDTQYF. The full variable domain, completed using reference TRBV9 and TRBJ2-3, is DSGVTQTPKHLITATGQRVTLRCSPRSGDLSVYWYQQSLDQGLQFLIQYYNGEERAKGNILERFSAQQFPDLHSELNLSSLELGDSALYFCASSLQQGHTDTQYFGPGTRLTVL.

This chain joins TRBV6-5 and TRBJ1-4, with TRBD1 matching 7 bases. The CDR3 is made up of 14 amino acids. The V gene's germline CDR1 is MNHEY and CDR2 SVGAGI. J was trimmed by 8 bases and V by 6 bases; bases with no gene match: 9. The CDR3 spells CASRGTAEGEKLFF. The CDR3 nucleotides read TGTGCCAGCAGAGGGACAGCCGAAGGAGAAAAACTGTTTTTT.

The gene calls are TRBV19 and TRBJ2-7; TRBD1 matches 10 bases. CDR3 length: 15 amino acids. Unmatched junction bases numbered 5, after V lost 4 bases and J lost 2 bases. Germline values: CDR1 LNHDA, CDR2 SQIVND (reference sequence). The CDR3 protein is CASSTGTGATYEQYF. CDR3 bases: TGTGCCAGTAGTACCGGGACAGGGGCTACCTACGAGCAGTACTTC.

The chain employs TRBV20-1 and TRBJ2-7, with TRBD2 matching 7 bases. The CDR3 has 11 residues. The germline V gene has CDR1 DFQATT and CDR2 SNEGSKA (reference sequence). The V gene end was trimmed by 7 bases and the J gene end by 6 bases; junction bases not matched to a gene: 6. The CDR3 DNA reads as TGCAGTGTTGTTAGCGGGTTCGAGCAGTACTTC. Protein: CSVVSGFEQYF.

There are a few counts of this clone. The chain recombines TRBV6-5 with TRBJ2-2; TRBD2 is a possible D gene (6 bases). Germline V gives CDR1 MNHEY, CDR2 SVGAGI. CDR3 length equals 13 residues. The germline V and J ends were trimmed by 6 bases and 5 bases, with 10 bases remaining between them. The CDR3 region has the DNA TGTGCCAGCAGCTACGGAGGGACCGGGGAGCTGTTTTTT. It specifies CASSYGGTGELFF.

Only one count was recorded for this clone. The CDR3, as DNA: TGTGCCAGCAGGTCCGAGGACAGGGGGGTGGCCGGGGAGCTGTTTTTT. Residues: CASRSEDRGVAGELFF. The chain combines TRBV11-2 with TRBJ2-2, with TRBD1 matching 10 bases. The germline gives CDR1 SGHAT, CDR2 FQNNGV. V dropped 6 bases and J dropped 6; count of bases not matched to a gene: 10. The CDR3 is 16 amino acids.

This CDR3 reads CASSVSTEGTQYF. CDR3 sequence (DNA): TGCGCCAGCAGTGTCAGTACAGAGGGGACCCAGTACTTC. This chain uses TRBV10-1 with TRBJ2-5, with TRBD2 as a possible D gene (5 bases). Germline V lookup: CDR1 WNHNN, CDR2 SYGVQD (reference sequence). This CDR3 region has 13 residues. V lost 4 bases and J 7 bases, leaving 13 bases between the germline ends.

The J gene is TRBJ1-2, the V gene TRBV2, with unresolved D. Between the trimmed V and J ends, which lost 7 bases and 1 base, there was a span of 10 bases. The CDR3 has 13 amino acids. Per germline, CDR1 SNHLY and CDR2 FYNNEI. CDR3 in DNA: TGTGCCAGCAATCGGGATGTTAACTATGGCTACACCTTC. Translating gives CASNRDVNYGYTF.

The V gene is TRBV15, the J gene TRBJ2-3; 10 bases match TRBD2. There are 23 residues in the CDR3. With 2 bases clipped from V and 2 bases from J, the junction kept 25 bases outside the gene matches. Per germline, CDR1 LNHNV and CDR2 YYDKDF (reference sequence). CDR3 DNA sequence: TGTGCCACCAGCAGAAAGACAGGGCCCCTAGCGGGGGCCTTTCTAGAACACACAGATACGCAGTATTTT. Translating it yields CATSRKTGPLAGAFLEHTDTQYF.

The J gene is TRBJ2-1, the V gene TRBV9; D gene unclear. CDR1 and CDR2 (germline): SGDLS, YYNGEE. Trimming stripped 4 bases from V and 6 bases from J, with 11 bases between. The CDR3 is made up of 13 amino acids. The CDR3 here is CASSPNEINEQFF. Here the CDR3 DNA reads TGTGCCAGCAGCCCGAATGAGATCAATGAGCAGTTCTTC.

As regards this clone: Additional DNA sequences in this sample encode the identical CDR3. This sequence joins TRBV4-1 and TRBJ2-7; TRBD1 matches at 7 bases. J gave up 1 base and V 1 base, and 1 base lay outside the gene matches. Per germline, CDR1 MGHRA and CDR2 YSYEKL. The CDR3 runs to 14 residues. The CDR3 sequence is CASSQAGGSYEQYF. The CDR3 nucleotides read TGCGCCAGCAGCCAAGCAGGGGGATCCTACGAGCAGTACTTC.

The chain recombines TRBV6-5 with TRBJ2-5, with a tentative D call TRBD1 (5 bases). Germline lookup yields CDR1 MNHEY and CDR2 SVGAGI. The CDR3 sequence is 15 residues long. Trimming cost V 5 bases and J 2 bases, with 15 bases left between them. In DNA, the CDR3 is TGTGCCAGCAGTCCCGAGACAGCGACGCAAGAGACCCAGTACTTC. Its protein is CASSPETATQETQYF.